This entry lists 13 T cell receptor beta chains sequenced from one sample in a study of T cell responses to AZD1222 COVID-19 vaccine. The method was immunoSEQ multiplex PCR; TCRdb's version includes in-frame clones alone and lacks a portion of them. The sample holds 150,000 to 200,000 clones; 80% to 90% are singletons and the top ten take around a tenth. The sample in question was peripheral blood, obtained 28 days after the second AZD1222 dose. The receptors were sampled from an adult who received the AZD1222 COVID-19 vaccine.

The rearrangement joins TRBV2 to TRBJ2-5; 10 bases match TRBD2. Germline values: CDR1 SNHLY, CDR2 FYNNEI. Trimming took 5 bases from V and 10 from J; bases not matched to a gene: 7. The CDR3 extends over 13 amino acids. Written as DNA, the CDR3 is TGTGCCAGCAGTAGCGGGGGGGGTGTGGTCCAGTACTTC. This translates into CASSSGGGVVQYF.

The chain uses TRBV7-9 and TRBJ2-1, with 11 positions matching TRBD2. This CDR3 has 18 amino acids. Germline V gives CDR1 SEHNR, CDR2 FQNEAQ (reference sequence). V shed 3 bases, J shed 2 bases, and the junction held 9 bases outside the gene matches. Here the CDR3 DNA reads TGTGCCAGCAGCTTTACAGCTAGCGGGGGGATCACCTACAATGAGCAGTTCTTC. As protein: CASSFTASGGITYNEQFF.

This clone was seen only once. The gene calls are TRBV7-3 and TRBJ1-2; no clear D gene. Germline V gene sequence: CDR1 SGHTA, CDR2 FQGTGA. This CDR3 is 15 amino acids long. Trimming shortened V by 0 bases and J by 3 bases, and 11 bases separated the two germline ends. CDR3 in amino acids: CASSLTGSADYGYTF. CDR3 coding DNA: TGTGCCAGCAGCTTAACGGGGTCCGCGGACTATGGCTACACCTTC.

In nucleotides, the CDR3 is TGCGCCAGCAGCTTGGTGCCAGGGGGCCGGGATGGCTACACCTTC. This gives the protein CASSLVPGGRDGYTF. This chain joins TRBV5-1 and TRBJ1-2; 8 bases are shared with TRBD1. Germline V gene sequence: CDR1 SGHRS, CDR2 YFSETQ. The CDR3 sequence is 15 residues long. Trimming cost V 0 bases and J 6 bases; bases outside gene matches: 7.

This clone was detected a few times. The chain joins TRBV30 to TRBJ1-1; D is undetermined. Trimming took 2 bases from V and 1 from J, leaving 5 bases between them. Germline CDR1 and CDR2: GTSNPN and SVGIG (reference sequence). The CDR3 is 12 amino acids. CDR3 DNA sequence: TGTGCCTGGAGTCGGCAGAACACTGAAGCTTTCTTT. This sequence encodes CAWSRQNTEAFF.

The rearrangement links TRBV9 to TRBJ2-3; D could derive from TRBD1 or TRBD2 (5 bases each). The germline gives CDR1 SGDLS, CDR2 YYNGEE. CDR3 length: 15 residues. V was pared by 6 bases and J by 0 bases, with 14 bases between. CDR3 in DNA: TGTGCCAGCAAGGGATCAGGGACCAGCACAGATACGCAGTATTTT. Translation: CASKGSGTSTDTQYF.

The CDR3 region has the DNA TGTGCCAGCAGTTTAGTCCCAGAAAAACTGTTTTTT. This translates into CASSLVPEKLFF. The chain employs TRBV12-3 or TRBV12-4 and TRBJ1-4; D ambiguous. Trimming removed 1 base at V and 8 bases at J, with 5 bases between. This CDR3 is 12 amino acids long.

J is TRBJ1-4 and V is TRBV27, with a weak D call TRBD1 (6 bases). CDR1 MNHEY and CDR2 SMNVEV come from the germline V gene (reference sequence). CDR3 size: 19 residues. V shed 0 bases and J shed 0 bases, with 17 bases lying between them. Written as DNA, the CDR3 is TGTGCCAGCAGTTTATCACAACAGGGAGGGAGGGCAACTAATGAAAAACTGTTTTTT. Its translation: CASSLSQQGGRATNEKLFF.

This clone was observed a handful of times. V usage is TRBV11-1 and J usage is TRBJ2-1; 8 nucleotides match TRBD2. The CDR3 sequence is 16 residues long. J gave up 4 bases and V 5 bases, and 10 bases lay outside the gene matches. CDR1 and CDR2 (germline): SGHAT, FQDESV (reference sequence). CDR3 in amino acids: CASSPGGRGAYNEQFF. DNA for the CDR3: TGTGCCAGCAGCCCGGGAGGGCGCGGGGCGTACAATGAGCAGTTCTTC.

This chain joins TRBV11-3 and TRBJ2-3; tentatively, D is TRBD2 (6 bases). The V and J ends lost 1 base and 5 bases respectively, with 13 bases between them. The CDR3 length is 15 residues. Germline-derived CDR1 and CDR2 are SGHNT and YENEEA. Here the CDR3 DNA reads TGTGCCAGCAGCTTAGGGTGGGGGGACGGAGATACGCAGTATTTT. Residues: CASSLGWGDGDTQYF.

The CDR3 loop is CASSLRRQNNEQYF. In nucleotides, the CDR3 is TGTGCCAGCAGCTTAAGGAGACAGAACAACGAGCAGTACTTC. V and J are TRBV7-6 and TRBJ2-7, with a possible D match to TRBD1 (5 bases). Trimming left V 2 bases short and J 5 bases short, with 13 bases between. CDR1 SGHVS and CDR2 FNYEAQ come from the germline V gene. CDR3 length: 14 residues.

The CDR3 region has the DNA TGTGCCAGCAGCCCCCGAGGGGGCCACACAGATACGCAGTATTTT. The encoded protein is CASSPRGGHTDTQYF. The chain employs TRBV27 and TRBJ2-3, with TRBD1 identical over 7 bases. Trimming cost V 6 bases and J 2 bases; bases outside gene matches: 8. The CDR3 consists of 15 residues. CDR1 is MNHEY, CDR2 SMNVEV, per germline (reference sequence).

The chain recombines TRBV27 with TRBJ1-6; unclear D gene. The V and J ends lost 2 bases and 13 bases respectively, with 9 bases between them. The CDR3 has 12 amino acids. Germline V gene lookup returns CDR1 MNHEY and CDR2 SMNVEV (reference sequence). The CDR3 is CASSLPGLPLHF. As DNA, the CDR3 is TGTGCCAGCAGTTTACCTGGGCTTCCCCTCCACTTT.